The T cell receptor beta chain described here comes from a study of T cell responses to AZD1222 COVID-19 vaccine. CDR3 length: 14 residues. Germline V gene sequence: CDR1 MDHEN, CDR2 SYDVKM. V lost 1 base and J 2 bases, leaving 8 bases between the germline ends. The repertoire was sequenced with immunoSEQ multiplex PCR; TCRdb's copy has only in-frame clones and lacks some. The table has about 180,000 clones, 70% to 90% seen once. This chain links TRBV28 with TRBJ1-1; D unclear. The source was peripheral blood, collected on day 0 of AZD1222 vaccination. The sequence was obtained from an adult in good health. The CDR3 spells CASSLSGPNTEAFF. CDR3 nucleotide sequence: TGTGCCAGCAGTTTATCAGGCCCTAACACTGAAGCTTTCTTT.